This entry lists 25 T cell receptor beta chains sequenced from one sample in a study of somatic mutations in cytotoxic T cells in rheumatoid arthritis. Clones were read by immunoSEQ multiplex PCR, and TCRdb kept only the in-frame ones, dropping some. The profile shows about 18,000 clones, around four fifths of them singletons. Source material: CD8+ T cells sorted from blood. The receptors stem from a woman aged 60-70 years in good health.

This chain joins TRBV4-1 and TRBJ1-1; TRBD1 might be the D (6 bases). This CDR3 is built from 14 residues. The germline V gene encodes CDR1 MGHRA and CDR2 YSYEKL. V gave up 4 bases and J gave up 3 bases, with 12 bases separating them. The chain's CDR3 is CASSLGGADTEAFF. CDR3 nucleotide sequence: TGCGCCAGCAGCCTCGGGGGCGCGGACACTGAAGCTTTCTTT.

V gene TRBV10-2 combines with J gene TRBJ2-5; D possibly corresponds to TRBD2 (5 bases). V gave up 2 bases and J gave up 2 bases, with 12 bases separating them. Germline lookup yields CDR1 WSHSY and CDR2 SAAADI. CDR3 length: 15 amino acids. The CDR3 DNA follows: TGCGCCAGCAGTGAGGAAAGCGGCGGGCAAGAGACCCAGTACTTC. Translation: CASSEESGGQETQYF.

The rearrangement uses TRBV6-5 and TRBJ2-1, with D unclear. V was clipped by 0 bases and J by 5 bases, with 11 bases between them. Germline CDR1 and CDR2: MNHEY and SVGAGI. The CDR3 runs to 15 residues. The chain's CDR3 is CASSYSNGFNNEQFF. For the CDR3, the DNA is TGTGCCAGCAGTTACTCGAACGGATTCAACAATGAGCAGTTCTTC.

The chain combines TRBV2 with TRBJ1-2, with 8 bases aligning to TRBD1. Losses at the gene ends were 7 bases for V and 7 bases for J; bases not matched to a gene: 23. Per germline, CDR1 SNHLY and CDR2 FYNNEI. The CDR3 runs 18 residues. The CDR3: CASIKGQGAGALGSGYTF. Here the CDR3 DNA reads TGTGCCAGCATAAAGGGGCAGGGGGCGGGTGCATTGGGATCTGGCTACACCTTC.

The chain couples TRBV27 to TRBJ1-2; 9 bases match TRBD1. This CDR3 is built from 14 residues. Trimming took 5 bases from V and 3 from J; bases not matched to a gene: 4. From germline, CDR1 is MNHEY and CDR2 SMNVEV (reference sequence). CDR3 nucleotides: TGTGCCAGCAGTGCCGGACAGGGGTACTATGGCTACACCTTC. This codes for CASSAGQGYYGYTF.

About this clone: Different DNA sequences within this sample yield the same CDR3. The chain is built from TRBV4-1 and TRBJ2-7, with a tentative D call TRBD2 (5 bases). Between the trimmed V and J ends, which lost 1 base and 4 bases, there was a span of 8 bases. The CDR3 consists of 13 residues. The germline gives CDR1 MGHRA, CDR2 YSYEKL. The DNA of the CDR3 is TGCGCCAGCAGCCAAGGGGGAGAGTACGAGCAGTACTTC. This sequence encodes CASSQGGEYEQYF.

The sample holds a few counts of this clone. This rearrangement joins TRBV5-1 to TRBJ1-6; D possibly corresponds to TRBD1 (5 bases). Germline CDR1 reads SGHRS; CDR2 reads YFSETQ. The CDR3 extends over 15 amino acids. The V gene lost 5 bases and the J gene lost 5 bases, with 14 bases spanning the gap. The CDR3: CASREGTSNNSPLHF. Here the CDR3 DNA reads TGCGCCAGCAGGGAAGGGACCAGCAATAATTCACCCCTCCACTTT.

The gene calls are TRBV6-1 and TRBJ2-1; maybe TRBD2 (5 bases). The V end was cut by 4 bases, the J end by 4 bases, with 17 bases between. The CDR3 length is 16 residues. CDR1 and CDR2 (germline): MNHNS, SASEGT. In DNA, the CDR3 is TGTGCCAGCAGTGTACCATCGGGAAGGGATTACAATGAGCAGTTCTTC. It codes for CASSVPSGRDYNEQFF.

The chain combines TRBV19 with TRBJ1-1, with a tentative D call TRBD1 (5 bases). Germline V lookup: CDR1 LNHDA, CDR2 SQIVND (reference sequence). The length of the CDR3 is 15 residues. Trimming removed 4 bases at V and 4 bases at J, with 16 bases between. The CDR3 nucleotides read TGTGCCAGTAGTAGTGGGGGTGTGGGGAGCACTGAAGCTTTCTTT. Protein sequence: CASSSGGVGSTEAFF.

The rearrangement uses TRBV5-1 and TRBJ2-7; D could derive from TRBD1 or TRBD2 (5 bases each). The CDR3 contains 14 residues. Trimming left V 4 bases short and J 5 bases short, with 16 bases between. CDR1 and CDR2 (germline): SGHRS, YFSETQ. The CDR3 DNA is TGCGCCAGCAGCGCCGGGACCCTGTCGGACGAGCAGTACTTC. Its protein product is CASSAGTLSDEQYF.

Only one count was recorded for this clone. The chain links TRBV19 to TRBJ1-1; D perhaps matches TRBD1 (5 bases). This CDR3 is 14 amino acids long. Germline loops: CDR1 LNHDA, CDR2 SQIVND (reference sequence). Trimming stripped 2 bases from V and 1 base from J, with 8 bases between. Written as DNA, the CDR3 is TGTGCCAGTAGTATACGGGGCCGGAACACTGAAGCTTTCTTT. Amino acids: CASSIRGRNTEAFF.

The chain uses TRBV7-6 and TRBJ2-7, with D perhaps TRBD1 (6 bases). The CDR3 covers 16 residues. The V end lost 1 base, the J end lost 0 bases, and 13 bases lay between the germline ends. Per the germline V gene, CDR1 is SGHVS and CDR2 is FNYEAQ. CDR3 bases: TGTGCCAGCAGCTTAGTGGATACAGGGAGCTCCTACGAGCAGTACTTC. Its translation is CASSLVDTGSSYEQYF.

The rearrangement joins TRBV27 to TRBJ2-7; no definite D call. Germline assignment: CDR1 MNHEY and CDR2 SMNVEV (reference sequence). The V gene lost 3 bases and the J gene lost 0 bases, with 12 bases spanning the gap. The CDR3 sequence is 15 residues long. The CDR3 here is CASSLGRSSSYEQYF. As DNA, the CDR3 is TGTGCCAGCAGTTTGGGCAGGAGTAGCTCCTACGAGCAGTACTTC.

V usage is TRBV11-2 and J usage is TRBJ2-2; TRBD2 is a possible D gene (6 bases). CDR3 length: 13 residues. V lost 3 bases to trimming and J lost 5 bases, with 7 bases between them. Germline V gene sequence: CDR1 SGHAT, CDR2 FQNNGV. CDR3: CASSLRGTGELFF. The CDR3 DNA follows: TGTGCCAGCAGCTTGCGGGGTACCGGGGAGCTGTTTTTT.

The chain carries TRBV6-1 and TRBJ2-1, with TRBD2 matching 11 bases. Germline V gives CDR1 MNHNS, CDR2 SASEGT. The V gene end was trimmed by 7 bases and the J gene end by 8 bases; junction bases not matched to a gene: 7. CDR3 length: 14 amino acids. CDR3 region: CASTTSGSGDEQFF. The CDR3 nucleotides read TGTGCCAGCACAACTAGCGGGAGTGGCGATGAGCAGTTCTTC.

This clone was observed a single time. This chain links TRBV6-5 with TRBJ2-1; D perhaps matches TRBD2 (5 bases). Trimming took off 7 bases at V and 8 bases at J, with 18 bases between the two ends. Looked up from germline, CDR1 is MNHEY and CDR2 is SVGAGI. The CDR3 is made up of 14 amino acids. The CDR3 DNA reads TGTGCCAGCACCGCGGCCATAGCGAAGGATGAGCAGTTCTTC. It codes for CASTAAIAKDEQFF.

The CDR3 region has the DNA TGTGCCACCAGCAGGGCCAGCAACAACGAGCAGTACTTC. The encoded protein is CATSRASNNEQYF. This rearrangement joins TRBV15 to TRBJ2-7; no definite D call. This CDR3 contains 13 residues. The germline CDR1 and CDR2 sequences are LNHNV and YYDKDF (reference sequence). Trimming removed 3 bases at V and 5 bases at J, with 11 bases between.

The CDR3 sequence: CASRTGSGANVLTF. For the CDR3, the DNA is TGTGCCAGCAGAACGGGGTCTGGGGCCAACGTCCTGACTTTC. The chain joins TRBV7-9 to TRBJ2-6; tentative D call: TRBD2 (5 bases). The CDR3 spans 14 residues. Germline V CDR1 and CDR2: SEHNR, FQNEAQ (reference sequence). V was shortened by 6 bases and J by 1 base, with 7 bases between the two germline ends.

The V call is TRBV30, the J call TRBJ1-1; D remains ambiguous. The germline CDR1 and CDR2 sequences are GTSNPN and SVGIG (reference sequence). Between the trimmed V and J ends, which lost 2 bases and 5 bases, there was a span of 6 bases. The CDR3 loop spans 11 amino acids. The CDR3 sequence is CAWSWGTEAFF. The CDR3, as DNA: TGTGCCTGGAGTTGGGGTACTGAAGCTTTCTTT.

The chain links TRBV7-9 to TRBJ2-1, with D hard to call. V lost 5 bases and J lost 0, with 11 bases in between. The germline CDR1 and CDR2 sequences are SEHNR and FQNEAQ (reference sequence). The CDR3 is 15 amino acids. The CDR3 DNA follows: TGTGCCAGCAGCCGAAGTGAAAGCTCCTACAATGAGCAGTTCTTC. Translated: CASSRSESSYNEQFF.

The chain has TRBV19 and TRBJ1-1, with a weak D call TRBD1 (5 bases). V lost 7 bases and J 0 bases, leaving 12 bases between the germline ends. The CDR3 has 14 residues. Germline-derived CDR1 and CDR2 are LNHDA and SQIVND (reference sequence). CDR3 region: CASTHIGVNTEAFF. CDR3 DNA sequence: TGTGCCAGTACCCACATAGGGGTGAACACTGAAGCTTTCTTT.

The chain links TRBV7-9 to TRBJ2-3; 11 nucleotides align to TRBD2. Germline values: CDR1 SEHNR, CDR2 FQNEAQ (reference sequence). V lost 6 bases, J lost 2 bases, and 7 bases stayed unmatched. There are 16 residues in the CDR3. The CDR3 is CASRPTSGGNTDTQYF. The DNA of the CDR3 is TGTGCCAGCAGACCTACTAGCGGGGGAAACACAGATACGCAGTATTTT. Combining the CDR3 with reference TRBV7-9 and TRBJ2-3 gives the whole variable domain DTGVSQNPRHKITKRGQNVTFRCDPISEHNRLYWYRQTLGQGPEFLTYFQNEAQLEKSRLLSDRFSAERPKGSFSTLEIQRTEQGDSAMYLCASRPTSGGNTDTQYFGPGTRLTVL.

The chain links TRBV2 to TRBJ2-3; D ambiguous. The CDR3 has 15 amino acids. V dropped 1 base and J dropped 0 bases, with 8 bases sitting between them. The germline CDR1 and CDR2 sequences are SNHLY and FYNNEI. The CDR3 region has the DNA TGTGCCAGCAGTGAAGGCTCTTTTAGCACAGATACGCAGTATTTT. The encoded protein is CASSEGSFSTDTQYF.

The V and J genes are TRBV7-2 and TRBJ2-3, with D perhaps matching TRBD1 (5 bases). The CDR3 runs to 14 residues. Germline V gene data show CDR1 as SGHTA and CDR2 as FQGNSA. V lost 5 bases and J 2 bases, leaving 11 bases between the germline ends. This chain's CDR3 is CASSTWGPTDTQYF. CDR3 sequence (DNA): TGTGCCAGCAGCACATGGGGCCCCACAGATACGCAGTATTTT.

This clone showed up just a few times. The chain combines TRBV5-8 with TRBJ1-1; tentatively, D is TRBD1 (5 bases). Trimming removed 0 bases at V and 4 bases at J, with 7 bases between. CDR1 is SGHTS and CDR2 is YDEGEE in the germline V gene. This CDR3 spans 13 amino acids. The CDR3 loop reads CASSLGGATEAFF. The CDR3 nucleotides are TGTGCCAGCAGCTTGGGAGGGGCCACTGAAGCTTTCTTT.